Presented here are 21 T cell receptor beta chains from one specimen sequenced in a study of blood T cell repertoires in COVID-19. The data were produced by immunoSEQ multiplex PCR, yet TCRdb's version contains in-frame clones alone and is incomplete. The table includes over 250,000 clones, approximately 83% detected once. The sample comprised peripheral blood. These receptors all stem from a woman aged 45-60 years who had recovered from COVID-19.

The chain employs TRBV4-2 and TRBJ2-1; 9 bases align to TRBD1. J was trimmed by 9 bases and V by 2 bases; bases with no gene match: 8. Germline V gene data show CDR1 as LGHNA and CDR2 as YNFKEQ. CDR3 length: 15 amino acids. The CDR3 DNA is TGTGCCAGCAGCCAAAGGGACAGGGATGTAAGTGAGCAGTTCTTC. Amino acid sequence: CASSQRDRDVSEQFF.

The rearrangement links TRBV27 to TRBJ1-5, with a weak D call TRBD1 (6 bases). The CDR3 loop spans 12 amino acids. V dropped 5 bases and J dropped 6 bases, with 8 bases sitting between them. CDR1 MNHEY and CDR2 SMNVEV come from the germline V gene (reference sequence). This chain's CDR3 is CASSQQGQPQHF. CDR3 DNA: TGTGCCAGCAGTCAACAGGGTCAGCCCCAGCATTTT.

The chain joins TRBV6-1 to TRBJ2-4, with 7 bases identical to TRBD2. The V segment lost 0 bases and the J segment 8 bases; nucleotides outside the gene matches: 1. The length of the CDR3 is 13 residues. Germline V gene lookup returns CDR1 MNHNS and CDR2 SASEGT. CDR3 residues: CASSEAGGYIQYF. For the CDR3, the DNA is TGTGCCAGCAGTGAAGCGGGGGGGTACATTCAGTACTTC.

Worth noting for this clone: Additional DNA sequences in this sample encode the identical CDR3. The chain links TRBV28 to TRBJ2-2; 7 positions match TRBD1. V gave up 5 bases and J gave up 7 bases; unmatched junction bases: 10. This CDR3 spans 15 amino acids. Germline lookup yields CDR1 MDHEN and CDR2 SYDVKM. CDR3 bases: TGTGCCAGCAGTCAAAACAGGGGCCGCAGCGGGGAGCTGTTTTTT. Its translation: CASSQNRGRSGELFF.

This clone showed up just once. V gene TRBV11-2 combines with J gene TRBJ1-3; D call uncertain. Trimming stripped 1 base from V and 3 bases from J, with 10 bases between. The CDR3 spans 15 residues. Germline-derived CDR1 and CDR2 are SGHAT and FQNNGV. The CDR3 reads CASSLGASDGNTIYF. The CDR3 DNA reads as TGTGCCAGCAGCTTAGGGGCCTCGGATGGAAACACCATATATTTT.

The CDR3 coding sequence is TGTGCCAGCTCGTTTGGGGACAGGCCCTTTGGCTACACCTTC. It specifies CASSFGDRPFGYTF. The chain has TRBV18 and TRBJ1-2, with 8 nucleotides matching TRBD1. The V and J ends lost 6 bases and 7 bases, in that order; junction bases with no gene match: 10. The CDR3 totals 14 residues. Germline loops: CDR1 KGHSH, CDR2 LQKENI.

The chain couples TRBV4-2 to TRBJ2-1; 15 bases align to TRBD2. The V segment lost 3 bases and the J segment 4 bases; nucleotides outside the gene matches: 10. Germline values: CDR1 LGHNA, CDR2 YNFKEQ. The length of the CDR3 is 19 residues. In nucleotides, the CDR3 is TGTGCCAGCAGCCATCCCGGGACTAGCGGGAGGTCCCCTTACAATGAGCAGTTCTTC. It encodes CASSHPGTSGRSPYNEQFF.

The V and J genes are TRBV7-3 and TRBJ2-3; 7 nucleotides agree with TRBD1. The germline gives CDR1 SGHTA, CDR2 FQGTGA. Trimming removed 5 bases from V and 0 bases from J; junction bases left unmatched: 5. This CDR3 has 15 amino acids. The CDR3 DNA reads TGTGCCAGCAGCGACGAGGGGGCTAGCACAGATACGCAGTATTTT. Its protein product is CASSDEGASTDTQYF. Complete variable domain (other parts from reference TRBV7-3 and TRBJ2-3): GAGVSQTPSNKVTEKGKYVELRCDPISGHTALYWYRQSLGQGPEFLIYFQGTGAADDSGLPNDRFFAVRPEGSVSTLKIQRTERGDSAVYLCASSDEGASTDTQYFGPGTRLTVL.

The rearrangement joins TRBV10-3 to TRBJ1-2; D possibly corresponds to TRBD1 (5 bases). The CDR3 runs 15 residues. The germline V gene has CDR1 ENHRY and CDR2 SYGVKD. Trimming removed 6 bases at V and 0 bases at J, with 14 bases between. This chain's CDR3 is CAISQAGQTNYGYTF. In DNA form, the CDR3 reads TGTGCCATCAGCCAGGCAGGGCAAACTAACTATGGCTACACCTTC.

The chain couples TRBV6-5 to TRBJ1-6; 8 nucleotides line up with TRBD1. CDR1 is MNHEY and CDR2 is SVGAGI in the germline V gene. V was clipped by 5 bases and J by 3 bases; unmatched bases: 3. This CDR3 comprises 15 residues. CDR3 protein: CASSPGQGYNSPLHF. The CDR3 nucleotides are TGTGCCAGCAGTCCCGGACAGGGCTATAATTCACCCCTCCACTTT.

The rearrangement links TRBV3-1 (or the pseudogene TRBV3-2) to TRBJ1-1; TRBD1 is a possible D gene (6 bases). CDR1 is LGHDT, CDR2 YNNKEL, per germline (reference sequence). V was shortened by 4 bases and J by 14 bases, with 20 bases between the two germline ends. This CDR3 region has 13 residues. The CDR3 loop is CASSRFTGTWVFF. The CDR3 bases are TGTGCCAGCAGCCGTTTTACCGGGACATGGGTCTTCTTT.

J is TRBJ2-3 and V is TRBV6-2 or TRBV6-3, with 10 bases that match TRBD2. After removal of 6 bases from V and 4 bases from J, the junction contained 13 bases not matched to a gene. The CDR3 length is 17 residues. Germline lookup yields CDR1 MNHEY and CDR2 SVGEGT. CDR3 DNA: TGTGCCAGCAGCGGAGCGGGGGGGGTATCTAGGGCAGATACGCAGTATTTT. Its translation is CASSGAGGVSRADTQYF.

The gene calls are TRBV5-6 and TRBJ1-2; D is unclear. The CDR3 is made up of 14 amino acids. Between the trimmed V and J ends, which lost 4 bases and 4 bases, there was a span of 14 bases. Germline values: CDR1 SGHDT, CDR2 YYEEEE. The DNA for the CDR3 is TGTGCCAGCAGCCGGACCGGCGGGTCCTATGGCTACACCTTC. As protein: CASSRTGGSYGYTF.

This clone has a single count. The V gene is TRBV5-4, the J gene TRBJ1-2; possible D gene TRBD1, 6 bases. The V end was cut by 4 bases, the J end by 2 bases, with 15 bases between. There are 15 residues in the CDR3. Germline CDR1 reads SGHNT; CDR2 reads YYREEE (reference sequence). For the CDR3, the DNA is TGTGCCAGCAGCGTTTGGGACACCAAGAACTATGGCTACACCTTC. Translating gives CASSVWDTKNYGYTF.

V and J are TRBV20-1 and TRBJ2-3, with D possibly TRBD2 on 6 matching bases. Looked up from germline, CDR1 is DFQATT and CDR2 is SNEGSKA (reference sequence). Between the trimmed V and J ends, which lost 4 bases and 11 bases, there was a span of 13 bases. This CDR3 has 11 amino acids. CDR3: CSANPGDRQYF. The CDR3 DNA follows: TGCAGTGCTAACCCGGGAGACCGGCAGTATTTT.

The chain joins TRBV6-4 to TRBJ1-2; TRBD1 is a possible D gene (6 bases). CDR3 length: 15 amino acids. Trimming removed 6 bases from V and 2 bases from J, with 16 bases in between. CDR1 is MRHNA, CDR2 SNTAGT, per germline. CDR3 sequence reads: CASSGGGRTNYGYTF. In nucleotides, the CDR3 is TGTGCCAGCAGCGGGGGGGGCAGGACCAACTATGGCTACACCTTC.

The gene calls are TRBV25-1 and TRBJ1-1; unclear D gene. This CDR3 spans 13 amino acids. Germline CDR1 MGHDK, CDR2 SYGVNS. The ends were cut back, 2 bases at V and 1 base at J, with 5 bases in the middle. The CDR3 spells CASSETANTEAFF. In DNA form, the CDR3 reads TGTGCCAGCAGTGAAACAGCGAACACTGAAGCTTTCTTT.

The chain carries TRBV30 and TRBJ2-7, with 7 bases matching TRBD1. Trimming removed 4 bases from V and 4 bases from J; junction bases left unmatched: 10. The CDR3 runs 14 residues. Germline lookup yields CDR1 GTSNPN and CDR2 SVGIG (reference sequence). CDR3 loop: CAWTGDSSLYEQYF. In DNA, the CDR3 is TGTGCCTGGACTGGGGACAGCTCTTTATACGAGCAGTACTTC.

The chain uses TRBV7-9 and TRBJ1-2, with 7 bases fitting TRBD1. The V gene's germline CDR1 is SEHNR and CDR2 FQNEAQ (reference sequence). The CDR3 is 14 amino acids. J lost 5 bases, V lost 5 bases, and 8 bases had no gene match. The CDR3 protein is CASSNLGTAYGYTF. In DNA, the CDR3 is TGTGCCAGCAGCAACTTAGGGACAGCGTATGGCTACACCTTC.

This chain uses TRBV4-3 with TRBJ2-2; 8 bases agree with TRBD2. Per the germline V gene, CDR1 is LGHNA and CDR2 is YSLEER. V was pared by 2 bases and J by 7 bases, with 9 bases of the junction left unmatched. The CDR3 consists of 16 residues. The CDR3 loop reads CASSQLKRGPGGELFF. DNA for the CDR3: TGCGCCAGCAGCCAACTCAAGCGGGGGCCGGGCGGGGAGCTGTTTTTT.

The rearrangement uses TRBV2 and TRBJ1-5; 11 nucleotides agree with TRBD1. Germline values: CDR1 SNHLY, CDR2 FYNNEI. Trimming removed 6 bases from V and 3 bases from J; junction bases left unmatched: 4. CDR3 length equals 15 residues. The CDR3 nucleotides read TGTGCCAGCAGGTTTGGACAGGGGGCCAATCAGCCCCAGCATTTT. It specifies CASRFGQGANQPQHF.